The present entry profiles one T cell receptor beta chain with its context. Its antigen is unknown. Per the germline V gene, CDR1 is MNHEY and CDR2 is SVGAGI. The junction had 9 bases not matched to a gene; V was cut back by 0 bases and J by 13 bases. This CDR3 has 15 amino acids. Time point specified: cycle 4 day 1 (C4D1), after 6 weeks of nivolumab. Relapse after autologous stem cell transplantation occurred in every patient, and brentuximab vedotin exposure varied. Complete response, partial response or progressive disease made up the best responses. This sample stems from a study of PD-1 blockade in classical Hodgkin lymphoma. Study results and limitations: A significant rise in TCR diversity by C4D1 was seen for CD4+ but not CD8+ cells.

Using immunoSEQ multiplex PCR, the repertoire was profiled, and TCRdb retains in-frame clones only, with some absent. The table lists more than 90,000 clones, just under 80% of them singletons. The TCR sequence derives from a human donor with classical Hodgkin lymphoma. The material sequenced was peripheral blood mononuclear cells (PBMCs), taken before the fourth cycle of nivolumab. The rearrangement uses TRBV6-5 and TRBJ1-4, with 9 bases matching TRBD1. CDR3 protein: CASSYSLRTGASLFF. The CDR3 DNA sequence: TGTGCCAGCAGTTACTCGTTAAGGACAGGGGCGTCACTGTTTTTT.